Given below is one T cell receptor (beta chain) in context. Its antigen is as yet unknown. The sample originates from a study of post-analysis software for immune sequencing data. Included in the TCR beta cDNA libraries were unique molecular identifiers. From the PCR reads, TCRdb called clonotypes with MiXCR, one entry per CDR3 protein. The sample lists about 800,000 distinct CDR3 sequences, roughly 30% seen once, with roughly 0.57% in the top ten. Study-level results: The F measure placed samples prepared in the same batch into strongly shared clusters. Among four to six TRBV segments more frequent in patients than controls were TRBV5-6, TRBV5-1 and TRBV20-1.

The V end was cut by 4 bases, the J end by 5 bases, with 18 bases between. The CDR3 sequence is 16 residues long. Germline loops: CDR1 SGHRS, CDR2 YFSETQ. The material sequenced was blood. This TCR came from a girl between 10 and 17 years old with multiple sclerosis. The J gene is TRBJ2-2, the V gene TRBV5-1; D gene unclear. CDR3 nucleotide sequence: TGCGCCAGCAGCATTGGACCTTCCCTGGGGACCGGGGAGCTGTTTTTT. Translating gives CASSIGPSLGTGELFF. Variable domain in full (rest from reference TRBV5-1 and TRBJ2-2): KAGVTQTPRYLIKTRGQQVTLSCSPISGHRSVSWYQQTPGQGLQFLFEYFSETQRNKGNFPGRFSGRQFSNSRSEMNVSTLELGDSALYLCASSIGPSLGTGELFFGEGSRLTVL.